The sequence of this TCR beta chain was determined in a study of T cells in women clearing cervical HPV infection. Dot-blot hybridization genotyped cervical HPV amplified with MY09/MY11 PCR. Study findings and constraints: Associations may precede or follow infection; HPV-specific or memory T cells were not isolated.

Germline CDR1 SNHLY, CDR2 FYNNEI. The V segment lost 3 bases and the J segment 1 base; nucleotides outside the gene matches: 8. The CDR3 is 18 residues long. Profiled with immunoSEQ multiplex PCR; TCRdb holds only in-frame clones, not every one. The sample's table shows about 18,000 clones. To note about this clone: Antigen specificity is unknown. Read data end 3 residues before the CDR3 end; the end is taken from the germline J gene.

The chain links TRBV2 to TRBJ2-3, with 12 bases fitting TRBD2. This receptor was obtained from a woman between 18 and 69 years old with a cervical HPV16 infection that either progressed to CIN3+ or cleared (not recorded which). The sample taken for sequencing was blood buffy coat. The covered CDR3 bases are TGTGCCAGCAGTGAGGTACTAGCGGGGGGTCCACGCACAGATACG. It is translated as CASSEVLAGGPRTDT. The CDR3 in its entirety is CASSEVLAGGPRTDTQYF.